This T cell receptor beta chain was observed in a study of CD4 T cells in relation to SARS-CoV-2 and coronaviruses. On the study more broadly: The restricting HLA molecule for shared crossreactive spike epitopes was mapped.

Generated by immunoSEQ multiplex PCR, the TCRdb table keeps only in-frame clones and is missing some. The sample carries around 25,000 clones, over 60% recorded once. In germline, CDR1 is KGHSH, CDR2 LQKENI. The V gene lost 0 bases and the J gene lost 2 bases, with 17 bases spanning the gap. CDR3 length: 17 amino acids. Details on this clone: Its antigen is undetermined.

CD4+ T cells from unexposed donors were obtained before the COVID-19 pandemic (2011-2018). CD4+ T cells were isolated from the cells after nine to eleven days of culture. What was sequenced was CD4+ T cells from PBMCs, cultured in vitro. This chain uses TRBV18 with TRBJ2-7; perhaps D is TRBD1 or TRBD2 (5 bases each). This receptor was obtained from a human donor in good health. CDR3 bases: TGTGCCAGCTCACCACCGGGGCAGACCACCGGGGCCTACGAGCAGTACTTC. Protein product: CASSPPGQTTGAYEQYF.